These T cell receptor beta chains were read from a single sample in a study of blood T cell repertoires in COVID-19. This table comes from immunoSEQ multiplex PCR, and its TCRdb copy is limited to in-frame clones, with some not included. The sample carries about 220,000 clones, approximately 82% recorded once. The sequenced material came from peripheral blood. The origin of the receptors is a woman older than 75 with acute or convalescent COVID-19. CDR3s include the opening cysteine and the closing phenylalanine or tryptophan. Fields, in order: J gene, clone size, D gene, V gene, CDR3 DNA, CDR3 protein. D genes are given only for firm matches. Expanded clones get a size class; other rows say once, few or many, or leave the size out.

>TRBJ1-1|-|TRBD1|TRBV4-2
TGTGCCAGCAGCCCGCGGACAGGACAGAACACTGAAGCTTTCTTT
CASSPRTGQNTEAFF
>TRBJ2-5|once|TRBD1|TRBV7-2
TGTGCCAGCAGCTTAGCGCCAGGGGGCCCCGGGACCCAGTACTTC
CASSLAPGGPGTQYF
>TRBJ1-1|few|-|TRBV19
TGTGCCAGTAGTATATCCAGTATGAACACTGAAGCTTTCTTT
CASSISSMNTEAFF
>TRBJ2-2|-|-|TRBV7-6
TGTGCCAGCAGCTTAGGTGGGACACAAAACACCGGGGAGCTGTTTTTT
CASSLGGTQNTGELFF
>TRBJ1-6|few|TRBD1|TRBV28
TGTGCCAGCAGTGGGACAGCTTATTCACCCCTCCACTTT
CASSGTAYSPLHF
>TRBJ2-7|-|-|TRBV6-2/TRBV6-3
TGTGCCAGCAGTCGCCCGACTAGTTCCCCCTACGAGCAGTACTTC
CASSRPTSSPYEQYF
>TRBJ1-5|-|-|TRBV19
TGTGCCAGTAGTATAGAGGGCAGGGGCAGGCAGCCCCAGCATTTT
CASSIEGRGRQPQHF
>TRBJ2-3|-|-|TRBV19
TGTGCCAGTAGTAAGGAGGCGCTGAGCACAGATACGCAGTATTTT
CASSKEALSTDTQYF
>TRBJ2-5|-|-|TRBV3-1/TRBV3-2
TGTGCCAGCAGCCAAAGGGGCAGGGTGGGGGAGACCCAGTACTTC
CASSQRGRVGETQYF
>TRBJ2-1|-|TRBD1|TRBV10-3
TGTGCCATCAGTCTGAAGGACAGGGGAAATGAGCAGTTCTTC
CAISLKDRGNEQFF
>TRBJ2-2|-|-|TRBV7-9
TGTGCCAGCAGCACTTCCCGGGCCGGGGAGCTGTTTTTT
CASSTSRAGELFF
>TRBJ1-1|-|-|TRBV6-5
TGTGCCAGCAGTCGCACTAGGACAGTCAACACTGAAGCTTTCTTT
CASSRTRTVNTEAFF
>TRBJ1-1|-|-|TRBV12-5
TGTGCTAGTGGTTTGAGGGGGGGTACTGAAGCTTTCTTT
CASGLRGGTEAFF
>TRBJ1-2|-|-|TRBV5-1
TGCGCCAGCAGATTTGGGACATCTAACTATGGCTACACCTTC
CASRFGTSNYGYTF
>TRBJ2-7|-|TRBD2|TRBV9
TGTGCCAGCAGCCCAGCGGGGGGGCCTCGCGAGCAGTACTTC
CASSPAGGPREQYF
>TRBJ2-3|-|-|TRBV5-4
TGTGCCAGCAGCCCAACGGGACACAGCACAGATACGCAGTATTTT
CASSPTGHSTDTQYF
>TRBJ1-1|-|TRBD1|TRBV10-3
TGTGCCATCAGTGAGTCTGGACAGGTGAACACTGAAGCTTTCTTT
CAISESGQVNTEAFF
>TRBJ1-1|-|-|TRBV5-4
TGTGCCAGCAGCTCCAGCGGGGCCCGGGGCACTGAAGCTTTCTTT
CASSSSGARGTEAFF
>TRBJ2-7|-|TRBD1|TRBV15
TGTGCCACCAGCGCGCGGACAGGAACCTACGAGCAGTACTTC
CATSARTGTYEQYF
>TRBJ2-7|-|TRBD1|TRBV18
TGTGCCAGCTCACTAACAACCATGGGACAGGGGAGCAACGAGCAGTACTTC
CASSLTTMGQGSNEQYF
>TRBJ1-6|-|-|TRBV7-2
TGTGCCAGCAGCTACCTCCGGACAGAGTCTTCACCCCTCCACTTT
CASSYLRTESSPLHF
>TRBJ2-3|once|TRBD1|TRBV10-3
TGTGCCATCAGTGGAAGCCCCGACAGGGGGTTCACAGATACGCAGTATTTT
CAISGSPDRGFTDTQYF
>TRBJ2-3|-|-|TRBV13
TGTGCCAGCAGCTTAGGGACACTCACAGATACGCAGTATTTT
CASSLGTLTDTQYF
>TRBJ2-3|-|TRBD2|TRBV3-1/TRBV3-2
TGTGCCAGCAGCCTAACAGGGACTAGCGGGGGGTTAGATACGCAGTATTTT
CASSLTGTSGGLDTQYF
>TRBJ1-1|-|-|TRBV7-2
TGTGCCAGCAGCTTAGACAGGCTCACTGAAGCTTTCTTT
CASSLDRLTEAFF
>TRBJ1-4|-|-|TRBV7-2
TGTGCCAGCAGCTTACTAAGAGAGGAAAAACTGTTTTTT
CASSLLREEKLFF
>TRBJ2-1|-|-|TRBV27
TGTGCCAGCAGTTTATCTGCGGGGAGCTCCTACAATGAGCAGTTCTTC
CASSLSAGSSYNEQFF
>TRBJ2-5|-|TRBD2|TRBV11-3
TGTGCCAGCAGCTCGGGGGGATTTCGGGGAAGCACAGAGACCCAGTACTTC
CASSSGGFRGSTETQYF
>TRBJ2-5|-|TRBD1|TRBV24-1
TGTGCCACCAGTGAGCCGTCGGGACAGGGGCAAGAGACCCAGTACTTC
CATSEPSGQGQETQYF
>TRBJ1-1|-|TRBD1|TRBV5-5
TGTGCCAGCAGCTTGACAGGGGGTTACGAGAACACTGAAGCTTTCTTT
CASSLTGGYENTEAFF
>TRBJ2-1|few|TRBD1|TRBV20-1
TGCAGTGCTAGTTGGACAGGCAATGAGCAGTTCTTC
CSASWTGNEQFF
>TRBJ2-3|-|TRBD2|TRBV6-6
TGTGCCAGCCTCGGGACTAGCGGTTTAAGGGCTGATACGCAGTATTTT
CASLGTSGLRADTQYF
>TRBJ1-5|-|TRBD1|TRBV9
TGTGCCAGCAGCGTAGGGACAGGGACTCATCAGCCCCAGCATTTT
CASSVGTGTHQPQHF
>TRBJ2-7|-|TRBD2|TRBV5-1
TGCGCCAGCAGCTCCCGCCCGACTAGCGGGGCATACGAGCAGTACTTC
CASSSRPTSGAYEQYF
>TRBJ1-6|-|TRBD1|TRBV5-1
TGCGCCAGCAGCTTGGATGGGACAGGGAGCTCACCCCTCCACTTT
CASSLDGTGSSPLHF